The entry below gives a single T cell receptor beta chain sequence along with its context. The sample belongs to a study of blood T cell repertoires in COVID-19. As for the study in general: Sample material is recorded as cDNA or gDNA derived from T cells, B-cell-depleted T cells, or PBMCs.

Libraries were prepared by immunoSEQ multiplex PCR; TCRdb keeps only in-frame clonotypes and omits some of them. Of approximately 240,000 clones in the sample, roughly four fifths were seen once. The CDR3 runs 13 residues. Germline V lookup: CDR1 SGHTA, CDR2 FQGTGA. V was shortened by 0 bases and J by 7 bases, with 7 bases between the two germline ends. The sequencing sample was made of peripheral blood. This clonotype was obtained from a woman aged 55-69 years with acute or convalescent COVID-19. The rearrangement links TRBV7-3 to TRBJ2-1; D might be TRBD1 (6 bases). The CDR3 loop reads CASSLTQGNEQFF. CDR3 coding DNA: TGTGCCAGCAGCTTAACACAGGGAAATGAGCAGTTCTTC.